Presented here are 6 T cell receptor beta chains from one specimen sequenced in a study of cytomegalovirus exposure and HLA in healthy donors. PCR amplification relied on 60 Vbeta primers (plus 13 Jbeta primers). Profiling relied on immunoSEQ multiplex PCR, and the TCRdb table lists in-frame clones only, not all of them. The table has over 100,000 clones, approximately 72% seen once. Sequencing used PBMCs. Receptor source: a man between 18 and 29 years old in good health and CMV-seronegative.

The chain couples TRBV29-1 to TRBJ2-1, with D tentatively TRBD1 (5 bases). Germline V lookup: CDR1 SQVTM, CDR2 ANQGSEA. CDR3 length equals 13 residues. Trimming cost V 4 bases and J 2 bases, with 9 bases left between them. CDR3 nucleotide sequence: TGCAGCGTTGCTGGCAGGGCCTACAATGAGCAGTTCTTC. It specifies CSVAGRAYNEQFF.

This clone was observed a single time. The chain employs TRBV5-1 and TRBJ1-1, with 9 bases lining up with TRBD1. The ends lost 4 bases at V and 5 bases at J; junction bases unmatched: 6. The germline V gene encodes CDR1 SGHRS and CDR2 YFSETQ. This CDR3 is 14 amino acids long. CDR3 residues: CASSQPGQGTEAFF. CDR3 in DNA: TGCGCCAGCAGCCAACCGGGACAGGGAACTGAAGCTTTCTTT.

This clone was counted only a few times. This chain uses TRBV7-2 with TRBJ2-5, with a tentative D call TRBD1 (6 bases). Germline V gene sequence: CDR1 SGHTA, CDR2 FQGNSA. The CDR3 is made up of 15 amino acids. Trimming took off 4 bases at V and 1 base at J, with 13 bases between the two ends. The chain's CDR3 is CASSSQGTTQETQYF. The CDR3 nucleotides read TGTGCCAGCAGCTCCCAGGGGACCACCCAAGAGACCCAGTACTTC.

This clone was seen a few times. V usage is TRBV9 and J usage is TRBJ2-5; 9 nucleotides line up with TRBD2. Per the germline V gene, CDR1 is SGDLS and CDR2 is YYNGEE. The junction had 11 bases not matched to a gene; V was cut back by 4 bases and J by 4 bases. This CDR3 comprises 16 residues. The CDR3 nucleotides read TGTGCCAGCAGCTTATTTAGCGGGGGTGCACCAGAGACCCAGTACTTC. Amino acid sequence: CASSLFSGGAPETQYF.

This clone was recorded once. CDR3 region: CASSEGRGQQQYF. In DNA form, the CDR3 reads TGCGCCAGCAGTGAGGGGAGAGGGCAGCAGCAGTACTTC. The rearrangement uses TRBV10-2 and TRBJ2-7; TRBD2 is a possible D gene (5 bases). V lost 2 bases and J lost 8, with 13 bases in between. Germline V gene lookup returns CDR1 WSHSY and CDR2 SAAADI. The CDR3 sequence is 13 residues long.

The genes are TRBV18 and TRBJ2-7; a possible D gene is TRBD1 (5 bases). Germline V lookup: CDR1 KGHSH, CDR2 LQKENI. This CDR3 is 15 amino acids long. With 0 bases removed from V and 2 bases from J, the gap between germline ends came to 11 bases. CDR3 protein: CASSPPSNRPYEQYF. The DNA of the CDR3 is TGTGCCAGCTCACCACCATCAAACAGGCCCTACGAGCAGTACTTC.